This is a list of T cell receptor beta chains from one sample in a study of blood T cell repertoires in COVID-19. Profiled with immunoSEQ multiplex PCR; TCRdb holds only in-frame clones, not every one. The table lists 97,000 or so clones, 78% of them singletons. Specimen: peripheral blood. All receptors derive from a man between 60 and 75 years old with active or convalescent COVID-19. Each CDR3 is given with its conserved first and last residue. D genes are given only for firm matches. The size of a clone is reported for some rows only, either as once, few or many, or as a class for expanded clones.

once TRBJ2-5 - TRBV4-1 CASSQPGLAKETQYF TGCGCCAGCAGCCAACCGGGGCTAGCGAAGGAGACCCAGTACTTC
- TRBJ2-3 TRBD1 TRBV7-6 CASSLEWGQGATDTQYF TGTGCCAGCAGCTTAGAGTGGGGACAGGGGGCCACAGATACGCAGTATTTT
- TRBJ1-6 - TRBV20-1 CSASSGGGSRSNSPLHF TGCAGTGCTAGTTCTGGGGGGGGCTCACGTTCAAATTCACCCCTCCACTTT
- TRBJ2-2 - TRBV6-5 CASSSPGRITGELFF TGTGCCAGCAGTTCCCCCGGCAGGATTACCGGGGAGCTGTTTTTT
- TRBJ1-2 - TRBV9 CASSSQVATSNYGYTF TGTGCCAGCAGCAGCCAAGTAGCCACTTCTAACTATGGCTACACCTTC
- TRBJ2-7 - TRBV21-1 CASRLTGAGDEQYF TGTGCCAGCAGACTGACAGGGGCTGGTGACGAGCAGTACTTC
- TRBJ2-3 - TRBV19 CASSIASDTQYF TGTGCCAGTAGTATAGCGTCAGATACGCAGTATTTT
- TRBJ1-6 - TRBV27 CASSYRDIRNSPLHF TGTGCCAGCAGTTACCGGGACATACGGAATTCACCCCTCCACTTT
- TRBJ2-1 - TRBV6-6 CASSGLGYEQFF TGTGCCAGCAGCGGACTCGGCTATGAGCAGTTCTTC
- TRBJ2-1 TRBD2 TRBV27 CASRPPTSGIHNEQFF TGTGCCAGCAGGCCGCCGACTAGCGGGATCCACAATGAGCAGTTCTTC
once TRBJ2-7 TRBD2 TRBV2 CASSPGGTSPYEQYF TGTGCCAGCAGCCCCGGGGGGACCTCCCCCTACGAGCAGTACTTC
few TRBJ1-5 - TRBV6-5 CASYPSPGSNQPQHF TGTGCCAGCTACCCAAGTCCAGGGAGCAATCAGCCCCAGCATTTT
- TRBJ2-3 TRBD2 TRBV5-1 CASSLTSDTDTQYF TGCGCCAGCAGCTTGACTAGCGACACAGATACGCAGTATTTT
- TRBJ1-2 - TRBV29-1 CSVVQTANYGYTF TGCAGCGTTGTCCAGACTGCTAACTATGGCTACACCTTC